The 20 T cell receptor beta chains given below trace back to one sample, sequenced in a study of cytomegalovirus exposure and HLA in healthy donors. Primers for the PCR totalled 60 Vbeta and 13 Jbeta. This table comes from immunoSEQ multiplex PCR, and its TCRdb copy is limited to in-frame clones, with some not included. Counted here are about 160,000 clones, roughly 80% occurring once; the ten biggest clones make up less than 2.5%. Specimen: PBMCs. The receptors derive from a man aged 50-59 years in good health and CMV-seropositive.

V usage is TRBV2 and J usage is TRBJ2-2, with a weak D call TRBD2 (7 bases). Trimming shortened V by 9 bases and J by 4 bases, and 15 bases separated the two germline ends. Germline V CDR1 and CDR2: SNHLY, FYNNEI. This CDR3 is built from 14 residues. The CDR3 coding sequence is TGTGCCAGAAGGGCGGGGGCTTCCACCGGGGAGCTGTTTTTT. As protein: CARRAGASTGELFF.

This clone was recorded a few times. One junction end does not reproduce the germline sequence, and a read error may be involved. Written as DNA, the CDR3 is TGCGCCAGCAGCCAAGACGTGAACAGTGAAGCTTTCTTT. This codes for CASSQDVNSEAFF. The chain joins TRBV4-3 to TRBJ1-1; D remains ambiguous. The CDR3 is 13 amino acids. Looked up from germline, CDR1 is LGHNA and CDR2 is YSLEER.

In this sample, this clone turned up once. The chain recombines TRBV2 with TRBJ1-5; D call uncertain. Germline V gene lookup returns CDR1 SNHLY and CDR2 FYNNEI. The CDR3 totals 12 residues. The V end lost 3 bases, the J end lost 7 bases, and 7 bases lay between the germline ends. The CDR3 here is CASSDEIQPQHF. CDR3 coding DNA: TGTGCCAGCAGTGACGAGATCCAGCCCCAGCATTTT.

The V and J genes are TRBV27 and TRBJ2-5; weak D call: TRBD2 (6 bases). Between the trimmed V and J ends, which lost 10 bases and 7 bases, there was a span of 19 bases. Looked up from germline, CDR1 is MNHEY and CDR2 is SMNVEV (reference sequence). This CDR3 has 13 amino acids. The CDR3 nucleotides are TGTGCCACCGCGGTCGGGGGAGGAGTGACCCAGTACTTC. As protein: CATAVGGGVTQYF.

This chain joins TRBV6-1 and TRBJ2-5; 12 bases match TRBD2. CDR1 and CDR2 from the germline V gene are MNHNS and SASEGT. The ends lost 3 bases at V and 4 bases at J; junction bases unmatched: 3. CDR3 length: 15 residues. The CDR3 DNA reads TGTGCCAGCAGTGAGCTAGCGGGGGGGCTAGAGACCCAGTACTTC. It encodes CASSELAGGLETQYF.

The chain is built from TRBV14 and TRBJ1-5; D unclear. V was cut by 2 bases and J by 4 bases, with 6 bases left in between. Looked up from germline, CDR1 is SGHDN and CDR2 is FVKESK. CDR3 size: 13 residues. CDR3 loop: CASSQNMNQPQHF. Here the CDR3 DNA reads TGTGCCAGCAGCCAAAATATGAATCAGCCCCAGCATTTT.

The rearrangement uses TRBV30 and TRBJ1-2; 7 bases are a match to TRBD1. The CDR3 is 12 amino acids. V was clipped by 5 bases and J by 6 bases; unmatched bases: 6. Germline CDR1 and CDR2: GTSNPN and SVGIG (reference sequence). The CDR3 protein is CAWEGDSNGYTF. The CDR3 nucleotides are TGTGCCTGGGAGGGGGACAGCAATGGCTACACCTTC.

This chain joins TRBV7-2 and TRBJ1-5; TRBD1 matches 7 bases. This CDR3 has 14 residues. Germline loops: CDR1 SGHTA, CDR2 FQGNSA. J was trimmed by 6 bases and V by 5 bases; bases with no gene match: 7. CDR3 sequence: CASSPRQGSQPQHF. The CDR3 nucleotides read TGTGCCAGCAGCCCCAGACAGGGAAGTCAGCCCCAGCATTTT.

V is TRBV19 and J is TRBJ1-4, with 9 bases matching TRBD1. The V segment lost 3 bases and the J segment 8 bases; nucleotides outside the gene matches: 10. CDR3 size: 16 residues. Germline CDR1 and CDR2: LNHDA and SQIVND (reference sequence). The CDR3, as DNA: TGTGCCAGTAGTATCCGGGACAGGGCTTTAGGGGAAAAACTGTTTTTT. Its protein product is CASSIRDRALGEKLFF.

The CDR3 nucleotides read TGCGCCAGCAGCGCGCAGACAGAGGTGGATTCACCCCTCCACTTT. This gives the protein CASSAQTEVDSPLHF. V and J are TRBV4-1 and TRBJ1-6, with D possibly being TRBD1 (5 bases). This CDR3 has 15 residues. V lost 5 bases and J 8 bases, leaving 16 bases between the germline ends. Germline loops: CDR1 MGHRA, CDR2 YSYEKL.

The rearrangement uses TRBV4-1 and TRBJ2-3; 10 bases are a match to TRBD2. V lost 4 bases, J lost 5 bases, and 9 bases stayed unmatched. The germline V gene encodes CDR1 MGHRA and CDR2 YSYEKL. The CDR3 covers 16 residues. For the CDR3, the DNA is TGCGCCAGCAGCCCGTCAGCGGGGGGGCTAGGAGATACGCAGTATTTT. Its protein is CASSPSAGGLGDTQYF.

This clone came up once. This chain connects TRBV5-5 to TRBJ2-7; 7 bases line up with TRBD1. V dropped 4 bases and J dropped 0; count of bases not matched to a gene: 7. The CDR3 is made up of 15 amino acids. Germline lookup yields CDR1 SGHKS and CDR2 YYEKEE (reference sequence). The CDR3 is CASSKGQTTSYEQYF. CDR3 nucleotides: TGTGCCAGCAGCAAGGGACAGACCACCTCCTACGAGCAGTACTTC.

The chain links TRBV10-3 to TRBJ1-1; TRBD1 might be the D (6 bases). CDR1 and CDR2 from the germline V gene are ENHRY and SYGVKD. This CDR3 is built from 16 residues. V dropped 4 bases and J dropped 2 bases, with 17 bases sitting between them. The CDR3 is CAISARGAGTNTEAFF. DNA for the CDR3: TGTGCCATCAGTGCCCGGGGGGCAGGGACCAACACTGAAGCTTTCTTT.

The chain combines TRBV5-1 with TRBJ1-1; D is undetermined. With 0 bases removed from V and 3 bases from J, the gap between germline ends came to 9 bases. CDR3 length: 14 amino acids. Germline V gene lookup returns CDR1 SGHRS and CDR2 YFSETQ. This CDR3 is CASSLESAYTEAFF. CDR3 coding DNA: TGCGCCAGCAGCTTGGAGTCAGCGTACACTGAAGCTTTCTTT.

The rearrangement links TRBV6-1 to TRBJ2-1; the match to TRBD2 covers 9 bases. The germline V gene has CDR1 MNHNS and CDR2 SASEGT. V was pared by 7 bases and J by 9 bases, with 13 bases of the junction left unmatched. This CDR3 has 15 amino acids. The CDR3 coding sequence is TGTGCCAGCACCCAACTAGCGGGCGCCCCAACTGAGCAGTTCTTC. It encodes CASTQLAGAPTEQFF.

The chain is built from TRBV5-6 and TRBJ1-4, with D possibly matching TRBD1 (6 bases). The CDR3 loop spans 15 amino acids. The ends were cut back, 5 bases at V and 4 bases at J, with 15 bases in the middle. Per germline, CDR1 SGHDT and CDR2 YYEEEE. Here the CDR3 reads CASRLQGIYNEKLFF. As DNA, the CDR3 is TGTGCCAGCAGATTACAGGGAATATATAATGAAAAACTGTTTTTT.

The rearrangement joins TRBV5-1 to TRBJ2-4, with D maybe TRBD2 (6 bases). The CDR3 consists of 17 residues. In germline, CDR1 is SGHRS, CDR2 YFSETQ. V was cut by 0 bases and J by 8 bases, with 21 bases left in between. In DNA, the CDR3 is TGCGCCAGCAGCTTGGGTCTAACGGGACTGGTTGGGGACATTCAGTACTTC. Translated, it gives CASSLGLTGLVGDIQYF.

This chain joins TRBV9 and TRBJ1-3, with TRBD1 as a possible D gene (5 bases). The V end was cut by 4 bases, the J end by 5 bases, with 16 bases between. The CDR3 sequence is 15 residues long. Germline V gene lookup returns CDR1 SGDLS and CDR2 YYNGEE. DNA of the CDR3: TGTGCCAGCAGCCCAATCCAGGGAACCAGAAACACCATATATTTT. Amino acids: CASSPIQGTRNTIYF.

To note about this clone: Other DNA sequences from this sample encode an identical CDR3 as well. The rearrangement links TRBV5-1 to TRBJ2-5, with TRBD1 matching over 7 bases. The CDR3 extends over 14 amino acids. CDR1 is SGHRS, CDR2 YFSETQ, per germline. V lost 0 bases and J lost 4; bases outside the gene matches: 3. CDR3 bases: TGCGCCAGCAGCTTGGGACAGGGTGGAGAGACCCAGTACTTC. Translation: CASSLGQGGETQYF. The complete variable domain, with remaining parts taken from reference TRBV5-1 and TRBJ2-5, reads KAGVTQTPRYLIKTRGQQVTLSCSPISGHRSVSWYQQTPGQGLQFLFEYFSETQRNKGNFPGRFSGRQFSNSRSEMNVSTLELGDSALYLCASSLGQGGETQYFGPGTRLLVL.

This chain uses TRBV27 with TRBJ1-2; 7 bases fit TRBD1. The CDR3 spans 13 residues. Germline V gene data show CDR1 as MNHEY and CDR2 as SMNVEV (reference sequence). The V segment lost 5 bases and the J segment 4 bases; nucleotides outside the gene matches: 4. CDR3 DNA sequence: TGTGCCAGCAGTGTAGGGGGCTCCTATGGCTACACCTTC. Translated: CASSVGGSYGYTF.